The text below deals with one T cell receptor (beta chain). These data come from a study of T-cell memory formation after mild COVID-19. TCRdb redid the calling of the 5' RACE reads with MiXCR, one entry per CDR3 protein. This table has 400,000 or so distinct CDR3 sequences, around 18% appearing once. V dropped 0 bases and J dropped 2; count of bases not matched to a gene: 8. From germline, CDR1 is SGHRS and CDR2 YFSETQ. The CDR3 is 16 residues long. The chain couples TRBV5-1 to TRBJ2-7; 7 bases line up with TRBD2. The source material was PBMCs or a T cell subset sorted from them (not recorded which). The sequence derives from an adult woman who had mild COVID-19 (a few samples of this study predate the infection). Cell type and time point are not known. CDR3 loop: CASSLDGRGGTYEQYF. Here the CDR3 DNA reads TGCGCCAGCAGCTTGGATGGGAGGGGAGGCACCTACGAGCAGTACTTC.